The T cell receptor (beta chain) described here comes from a study of CD8+CD57+ T cells in acquired aplastic anemia. As for the study in general: The average for DNA from sorted CD4+ and CD8+ cells was around 3.5 ug.

Overall study findings and caveats: In common between the patients and the controls were approximately 30 CD8+ CDR3 sequences. For CD8+ Simpson's diversity, patients and controls showed no significant difference.

This clonotype came up many times. Its antigen is unidentified. CDR3 and TCR beta VDJ profiling relied on genomic DNA as the template. MiXCR, run by TCRdb on the reads, gives a single entry per CDR3 protein. In the table there are around 180,000 distinct CDR3 sequences, about 60% of which are singletons. The CDR3 consists of 17 residues. J lost 4 bases, V lost 3 bases, and 6 bases had no gene match. The clonotype was recovered from a human donor in good health. What was sequenced was sorted CD4+, CD8+, or CD8+CD57+ T cells (not recorded which) from PBMCs. This sequence joins TRBV12-3 or TRBV12-4 and TRBJ2-1; 13 nucleotides agree with TRBD2. The CDR3 here is CASSFIPGLAGYNEQFF. The CDR3, as DNA: TGTGCCAGCAGTTTTATCCCGGGACTAGCGGGATACAATGAGCAGTTCTTC.